Listed below are T cell receptor beta chains from one sample, sequenced in a study of control samples from healthy donors and cancer patients. Data came from immunoSEQ multiplex PCR; TCRdb stores just in-frame clones and leaves some out. This table holds roughly 170,000 clones, 70% to 90% found once. The sequenced sample consisted of blood. Source of these receptors: a woman aged 25-40 years in good health. The CDR3 runs from the conserved cysteine through the conserved F or W. A D gene is named only where the DNA matches it firmly. Size values are once, few and many counts, or a class for expanded clones, and some rows have none.

CDR3aa,CDR3nt,abundance,d_gene,j_gene,v_gene
CASSIGRGGNGYTF,TGTGCCAGTAGTATTGGTCGTGGAGGGAACGGCTACACCTTC,NA,NA,TRBJ1-2,TRBV19
CASSYGGMGTEAFF,TGTGCCAGCAGTTACGGGGGGATGGGGACTGAAGCTTTCTTT,NA,NA,TRBJ1-1,TRBV6-5
CASSQVGDEAFF,TGTGCCAGCAGCCAGGTGGGGGATGAAGCTTTCTTT,NA,NA,TRBJ1-1,TRBV3-1/TRBV3-2
CASSYRDGNTEAFF,TGTGCCAGCAGTTACCGGGACGGTAACACTGAAGCTTTCTTT,NA,NA,TRBJ1-1,TRBV6-5
CASSLRLDRESFF,TGTGCCAGCAGTTTACGATTGGACAGGGAGAGCTTCTTT,NA,TRBD1,TRBJ1-1,TRBV28
CASSQSAGTGGTDTQYF,TGTGCCAGCAGCCAGTCAGCGGGCACGGGAGGGACAGATACGCAGTATTTT,NA,TRBD2,TRBJ2-3,TRBV4-2
CASSEQGSYGNTIYF,TGTGCCAGCAGTGAACAGGGTTCGTATGGAAACACCATATATTTT,NA,NA,TRBJ1-3,TRBV28
CASSLSSGSEAFF,TGTGCCAGCAGTCTATCCTCGGGAAGTGAAGCTTTCTTT,NA,NA,TRBJ1-1,TRBV27
CAWSVKSYNEQFF,TGTGCCTGGAGTGTGAAGTCCTACAATGAGCAGTTCTTC,NA,NA,TRBJ2-1,TRBV30
CASSFIPGQPQETQYF,TGTGCCAGTAGTTTTATACCGGGACAGCCCCAAGAGACCCAGTACTTC,NA,TRBD1,TRBJ2-5,TRBV19
CAWSVREKLFF,TGTGCCTGGAGCGTACGGGAAAAACTGTTTTTT,once,NA,TRBJ1-4,TRBV30
CASRRPKGSSGNTEAFF,TGTGCCAGCAGACGACCCAAGGGGTCGTCAGGGAACACTGAAGCTTTCTTT,NA,NA,TRBJ1-1,TRBV28
CASSFSGRGVDEQFF,TGTGCCAGCAGCTTTAGCGGGAGGGGGGTTGATGAGCAGTTCTTC,NA,TRBD2,TRBJ2-1,TRBV11-2
CASSVTQGPYNTDTQYF,TGTGCCAGCAGCGTCACGCAGGGGCCCTACAACACAGATACGCAGTATTTT,NA,NA,TRBJ2-3,TRBV9
CASSLYPGHTEAFF,TGTGCCAGCAGTTTATATCCGGGCCACACTGAAGCTTTCTTT,NA,NA,TRBJ1-1,TRBV6-6
CASSSAEGYEQYF,TGTGCCAGCAGCTCAGCGGAGGGGTACGAGCAGTACTTC,NA,NA,TRBJ2-7,TRBV14
CASHSLASNTGELFF,TGTGCCAGCCACTCCCTAGCGTCGAACACCGGGGAGCTGTTTTTT,NA,NA,TRBJ2-2,TRBV7-2
CASSVPTGSSYNEQFF,TGTGCCAGCAGTGTCCCCACAGGGTCCTCCTACAATGAGCAGTTCTTC,NA,NA,TRBJ2-1,TRBV25-1
CASSPPRNPYEQYF,TGTGCCAGCTCACCACCGCGTAACCCCTACGAGCAGTACTTC,NA,NA,TRBJ2-7,TRBV18
CASSLGGTGIAEQYF,TGTGCCAGCAGCTTAGGAGGGACAGGGATCGCCGAGCAGTACTTC,NA,TRBD1,TRBJ2-7,TRBV11-2
CASSSETGSEKLFF,TGTGCCAGCAGCTCCGAGACAGGGAGTGAAAAACTGTTTTTT,NA,TRBD1,TRBJ1-4,TRBV7-6
CASSSGLAVNTGELFF,TGTGCCAGCAGTTCGGGACTAGCGGTTAACACCGGGGAGCTGTTTTTT,NA,TRBD2,TRBJ2-2,TRBV28
CSVASYSNQPQHF,TGCAGCGTTGCTTCATATAGCAATCAGCCCCAGCATTTT,NA,NA,TRBJ1-5,TRBV29-1
CASSEGRDSYSGTEAFF,TGTGCCAGCAGTGAAGGCAGGGACAGTTACTCTGGCACTGAAGCTTTCTTT,NA,TRBD1,TRBJ1-1,TRBV6-1
CASSFRQGDTGELFF,TGTGCCAGCAGCTTTCGGCAGGGAGACACCGGGGAGCTGTTTTTT,once,NA,TRBJ2-2,TRBV11-3
CSSKTPARNNEQFF,TGCAGCTCAAAAACTCCGGCACGGAACAATGAGCAGTTCTTC,NA,NA,TRBJ2-1,TRBV29-1
CASSPPGQGAFQPQHF,TGTGCCAGCAGCCCTCCTGGGCAGGGGGCATTTCAGCCCCAGCATTTT,NA,TRBD1,TRBJ1-5,TRBV6-2/TRBV6-3
CSARTGGQAFF,TGCAGTGCTAGAACAGGGGGTCAAGCTTTCTTT,once,TRBD1,TRBJ1-1,TRBV20-1
CASSPPGGELFF,TGTGCCAGCAGCCCCCCCGGCGGGGAGCTGTTTTTT,NA,NA,TRBJ2-2,TRBV5-4
CATQGSGNTIYF,TGTGCCACTCAGGGTTCTGGAAACACCATATATTTT,NA,NA,TRBJ1-3,TRBV24-1
CASSETGVPGELFF,TGTGCCAGCAGTGAGACAGGGGTACCCGGGGAGCTGTTTTTT,NA,TRBD1,TRBJ2-2,TRBV6-1
CASQQGANTEAFF,TGTGCCAGTCAACAGGGGGCGAACACTGAAGCTTTCTTT,medium-sized,TRBD1,TRBJ1-1,TRBV19
CASSLIAGEEETQYF,TGTGCCAGCAGTTTAATAGCGGGAGAGGAAGAGACCCAGTACTTC,few,TRBD2,TRBJ2-5,TRBV28
CASSLGWANEQFF,TGTGCCAGCAGCCTTGGGTGGGCCAATGAGCAGTTCTTC,NA,NA,TRBJ2-1,TRBV6-2/TRBV6-3
CASSQGGATFSPLHF,TGTGCCAGCAGCCAAGGCGGCGCGACATTTTCACCCCTCCACTTT,NA,NA,TRBJ1-6,TRBV3-1/TRBV3-2
CASSTGAAAGNTIYF,TGCGCCAGCTCCACAGGGGCCGCGGCTGGAAACACCATATATTTT,NA,TRBD1,TRBJ1-3,TRBV5-1
CASSLDRQPNTEAFF,TGTGCCAGCAGCTTAGACCGGCAGCCCAACACTGAAGCTTTCTTT,NA,NA,TRBJ1-1,TRBV7-8
CASSLGANSGNTIYF,TGTGCCAGCAGCTTAGGAGCGAACTCTGGAAACACCATATATTTT,NA,NA,TRBJ1-3,TRBV11-1
CASSLGTATRYNEQFF,TGTGCCAGCAGCTTAGGGACCGCGACACGCTACAATGAGCAGTTCTTC,NA,NA,TRBJ2-1,TRBV11-1
CASSLFGSGGSSYNEQFF,TGTGCCAGCAGTTTATTCGGCAGCGGGGGAAGCTCCTACAATGAGCAGTTCTTC,NA,TRBD2,TRBJ2-1,TRBV27
CASTQWGSGSPLHF,TGTGCCAGCACTCAGTGGGGGTCGGGTTCACCCCTCCACTTT,few,NA,TRBJ1-6,TRBV27
CASSPGTGGGNLDTEAFF,TGTGCCAGCAGTCCCGGGACAGGGGGCGGCAACCTGGACACTGAAGCTTTCTTT,NA,TRBD1,TRBJ1-1,TRBV2
CASSEQGRNTEAFF,TGCGCCAGCAGCGAGCAGGGAAGAAACACTGAAGCTTTCTTT,NA,NA,TRBJ1-1,TRBV5-1
CAISAAQGGTGELFF,TGTGCCATCAGTGCTGCACAGGGCGGCACCGGGGAGCTGTTTTTT,NA,NA,TRBJ2-2,TRBV10-3
CASSQVVALSTDTQYF,TGTGCCAGCAGCCAAGTTGTGGCGCTGAGCACAGATACGCAGTATTTT,NA,NA,TRBJ2-3,TRBV14
CASSINEDRSFNEQFF,TGTGCCAGTAGTATTAATGAGGACAGGAGCTTCAATGAGCAGTTCTTC,NA,TRBD1,TRBJ2-1,TRBV19
CASSVTGGETQYF,TGTGCCAGCAGTGTAACAGGGGGAGAGACCCAGTACTTC,NA,TRBD1,TRBJ2-5,TRBV2
CAGSTGGNQPQHF,TGTGCCGGCTCCACAGGGGGCAATCAGCCCCAGCATTTT,few,TRBD1,TRBJ1-5,TRBV19
CASSQLAGGGGSYEQYF,TGCGCCAGCAGCCAACTAGCGGGAGGAGGTGGCTCCTACGAGCAGTACTTC,NA,TRBD2,TRBJ2-7,TRBV4-1
CASSAAGTANTGELFF,TGTGCCAGCAGCGCAGCCGGGACGGCGAACACCGGGGAGCTGTTTTTT,NA,NA,TRBJ2-2,TRBV9
CASSSTSPGTDTQYF,TGCGCCAGCAGCTCAACTAGCCCGGGGACAGATACGCAGTATTTT,NA,NA,TRBJ2-3,TRBV5-1
CASSLPGQGNEQFF,TGTGCCAGCAGCCTACCGGGACAGGGTAATGAGCAGTTCTTC,NA,TRBD1,TRBJ2-1,TRBV4-2
CASSSGGREQFF,TGTGCCAGCAGTTCGGGAGGGCGTGAGCAGTTCTTC,once,TRBD2,TRBJ2-1,TRBV12-3/TRBV12-4
CASSPKTGWAYEKLFF,TGTGCCAGCAGCCCAAAAACAGGTTGGGCGTATGAAAAACTGTTTTTT,NA,NA,TRBJ1-4,TRBV3-1/TRBV3-2
CASSLGVTGANTGELFF,TGTGCCAGCAGCTTAGGGGTTACAGGGGCGAACACCGGGGAGCTGTTTTTT,NA,TRBD1,TRBJ2-2,TRBV7-9
CASSDSEGPEMNTEAFF,TGTGCCAGCAGTGACTCCGAGGGGCCAGAGATGAACACTGAAGCTTTCTTT,few,NA,TRBJ1-1,TRBV6-4
CASSIGAREQFF,TGTGCCAGCAGCATCGGAGCGAGGGAGCAGTTCTTC,NA,NA,TRBJ2-1,TRBV12-3/TRBV12-4
CATRRQGADTEAFF,TGTGCCACCAGACGACAGGGGGCGGATACTGAAGCTTTCTTT,NA,TRBD1,TRBJ1-1,TRBV24-1
CSGRTGSEAFF,TGCAGCGGGAGGACAGGGTCTGAAGCTTTCTTT,NA,TRBD1,TRBJ1-1,TRBV29-1